This T cell receptor beta chain was profiled in a study of T cell responses to AZD1222 COVID-19 vaccine. This CDR3 has 13 residues. Trimming cost V 4 bases and J 0 bases, with 7 bases left between them. Profiling relied on immunoSEQ multiplex PCR, and the TCRdb table lists in-frame clones only, not all of them. This table has fewer than 200,000 clones, approximately 92% appearing once. V is TRBV12-3 or TRBV12-4 and J is TRBJ2-7; D is possibly TRBD1 (5 bases). The clonotype was recovered from an adult in good health. The sample in question was peripheral blood, obtained on day 0 of AZD1222 vaccination. In DNA form, the CDR3 reads TGTGCCAGCAGTTACAGGACCTCCTACGAGCAGTACTTC. This translates into CASSYRTSYEQYF.